The T cell receptor (beta chain) under discussion was sequenced for a study of neurological immune-mediated disorders (dated by TCRdb to the late 2010s). For context, the study as a whole: Peripheral blood TCR-beta repertoires from patients with HTLV-I-associated myelopathy (HAM/TSP), patients with multiple sclerosis, and healthy controls were compared in the study using UMI-based sequencing. The approximately 110 TCR-beta libraries included longitudinal samples, technical triplicates and paired sorted CD4+ and CD8+ T-cell subsets alongside PBMC samples. The cohort comprised roughly 65 subjects: 15 or so HAM/TSP patients, roughly 34 multiple sclerosis patients and around 20 healthy controls.

This clonotype was seen many times. Its binding antigen is unknown. No much larger clone is present one base from it, and per-base qualities are unavailable. For the sorted-subset TCR libraries, the starting material was about 920,000 sorted CD4+ or CD8+ T cells. Peripheral blood was subjected to Ficoll-Hypaque density gradient centrifugation to isolate PBMCs, which were then cryopreserved in liquid nitrogen. The study also sequenced paired sorted CD4+ and CD8+ subsets from healthy controls, HAM/TSP patients and MS patients. The CDR1 and CDR2 encoded by the germline V gene are SGHAT and FQNNGV. The trim is 1 base for V and 4 bases for J, with a gap of 14 bases between the germline ends. From cysteine to phenylalanine, the CDR3 is 15 amino acids long. Just the 45-base CDR3 DNA is kept, in frame starting at base 1. Results the study describes overall, beyond this receptor: TCR clonal expansion was greatest in HAM/TSP patients and smallest in MS patients, who ranked below even healthy controls. No identical CDR3 amino acid sequences were found to be shared among expanded clones across subjects, suggesting that TCR-beta repertoires were private in all groups.

cDNA synthesis used template-switch 5'RACE with a primer carrying a 10-nucleotide random unique molecular identifier tagging each TCR transcript. Every sequencing run yielded over 190 million TCR-beta sequences covering 15-18 subjects. Total RNA was extracted with the RNeasy kit. TCR-beta VDJ regions were amplified with primers for the TCR constant region and the 5'RACE anchor, using the KAPA Real-time Library Amplification kit. Sample indexes and Illumina adaptors were added in a first PCR, and a second PCR then increased library yield. After purification with Ampure beads, the TCR product of roughly 650 bp was size-selected on a 2% E-gel SizeSelection system. Before pooling, libraries had their quality checked on a Bioanalyzer, their concentration measured with Qubit, and their quantity determined with the Kapa Library Quantification kit. An Illumina HiSeq 2500 was used to sequence the libraries paired-end at 2 x 150 bp. To increase sequence diversity, about 25-30% phiX was spiked into each library pool. Turning to the authors' computational methods: Quality-filtered reads were processed with the UMI-based MiGEC pipeline, which removed over 75% of raw TCR sequences during error correction. IMGT germline references were used for alignment of VDJ genes, and clonotypes were defined by a unique CDR3 amino acid sequence together with V-J genes. Clonal expansion, Shannon diversity, and CDR3 relatedness (CalcPairwiseDistances, ClusterSamples) were evaluated with VDJtools, and phylogenetic trees were built with CLCbio workbench. A clone was classed as expanded if it had 8 or more unique UMIs, a cutoff based on coefficient-of-variation modelling across technical triplicates. Starting from the raw public reads, TCRdb applied fastp trimming at Q25, assembled clones with MiXCR and retained in-frame beta chains. A single entry per CDR3 protein holds the most common genes and DNA from its merged rows. The authors' filters were not applied to this entry. The sample has about 19,000 distinct CDR3 sequences on record, roughly 7.5% of them singletons. Of the sample, roughly a sixth falls within the top ten clones.

This TCR came from a woman younger than 45 with HTLV-1-associated myelopathy (HAM/TSP). The sample comprised CD8+ T cells from blood. The chain joins TRBV11-2 to TRBJ2-7, and possibly TRBD2, on 6 matching bases. The CDR3 has the sequence CASSLAGRRAYEQYF. The DNA sequence is given as TGTGCCAGCAGCTTAGCGGGTCGGAGGGCGTACGAGCAGTACTTC. Here the CDR3 is joined to the reference TRBV11-2 and TRBJ2-7 genes, and the full variable domain is: EAGVAQSPRYKIIEKRQSVAFWCNPISGHATLYWYQQILGQGPKLLIQFQNNGVVDDSQLPKDRFSAERLKGVDSTLKIQPAKLEDSAVYLCASSLAGRRAYEQYFGPGTRLTVT.